The entry below describes one T cell receptor beta chain. Its antigen specificity is not known. Base quality data are lacking; no much larger clone is found one base away. This entry is derived from a study of shared clonotypes between healthy human individuals (TCRdb year 2020). For the study in its entirety: Three men and a couple of women, aged 18 to 49 years, made up the cohort. For each donor, CD4 naive and CD4 memory were each given three plates, CD8 naive was given two plates, and CD8 memory was given one plate. Blood TCR repertoires of roughly five healthy adults were deeply sequenced to estimate repertoire size and the extent of clonotype sharing between individuals. Different laboratories and diverse techniques were used to prepare libraries and sequence TCR repertoires, to increase sequencing depth and limit assay-specific biases. Leukapheresis yielded between about 0.9 and 10 billion PBMCs per donor.

Spanning cysteine to phenylalanine, the CDR3 consists of 14 amino acids. Only the CDR3 DNA stays, 42 bases, in frame from base 1. V is pared back by 2 bases and J by 8 bases, with 12 bases lying between the germline termini. CDR1 MDHEN and CDR2 SYDVKM are derived from the germline V gene. TCR CDR3 regions were amplified from genomic DNA by multiplex PCR using the deep immunoSEQ assay. Genomic DNA extracted from each cell subset was distributed evenly over all wells of several immunoSEQ 96-well plates, and each plate served as one replicate. For sorted subsets, each replicate PCR was loaded with approximately 0.2 ug genomic DNA, equivalent to approximately 33,000 T cell genomes. Purified libraries were quantified with a Qubit 3.0 fluorometer, sized on a Bioanalyzer 2100, and re-quantified with the KAPA Library Quantification kit. A separate single-read 150-cycle Illumina NextSeq 550 flow cell was used to sequence each immunoSEQ 96-well plate. Per the authors' processing: Because only junctional sequences without quality scores were contained in the immunoSEQ output, filtering matching that applied to full-length reads could not be performed. Sequences were annotated with PyIR, a Python wrapper for IgBLAST v1.9, and V/J genes and CDR3 were assigned using IMGT germline references. Reads were removed for weak V/J assignments (E-value above 1e-6), missing CDR3, stop codons, out-of-frame junctions, or ambiguous translated residues. V3J clonotypes were defined by identical inferred V gene, J gene, and CDR3 amino acid sequence. Percentage overlap between repertoires was computed as shared unique clonotypes divided by the size of the smaller repertoire. Three approaches were used to assess repertoire richness: RTK rarefaction, the Chao1 estimator, and Recon v2.1 estimates of unobserved clonotypes. For all TCRbeta clonotypes obtained by the gDNA method from a few donors, generation probabilities were computed with OLGA. This is the immuneACCESS table as TCRdb keeps it, with only in-frame sequences that have V and J called. A part of the clones is gone; compared with another copy, unresolved V genes explain less than half, and the rest is unexplained. That table gives V, J and clone size, and the DNA gave D and trimming. The sample records some 1.5 million clones, nearly 99% of which are singletons. The top ten constitute about 0.42% of the sample.

General study outcomes and caveats: Pairwise subsampling indicated that sequencing depth was expected to affect the degree of clonotype sharing among donors. Incomplete sequencing was indicated by rarefaction of sorted-subset datasets, despite the large sequencing depth. Across four donors, about 4.5% of naive CD4, approximately 3.6% of naive CD8, 2.3% of memory CD4, and around 0.4% of memory CD8 clonotypes were shared. Compared with non-shared clonotypes, clonotypes shared by all four sorted-subset donors had higher generation probabilities. Estimated clonotype richness was generally larger for naive than for memory subsets. The small number of donors limited the genetic and exposure-history diversity represented. Sampling was restricted to blood, and TCR repertoires in tissues likely differ from the TCR repertoires found in blood.

Donors were healthy HIV-negative adults with no recently reported acute infections or vaccinations. Every donor was a Caucasian adult living in Nashville, Tennessee, USA. CD4+ T cells were enriched by magnetic negative selection; naive cells were then positively selected on CD45RA, and the negative fraction formed the memory subset. After blood collection by leukapheresis, PBMCs were isolated using Ficoll-Histopaque density gradient centrifugation and then cryopreserved in the vapor phase of liquid nitrogen. Analytical flow cytometry was used to check the purity and quantity of each magnetically sorted T cell population. Each sorted fraction had its genomic DNA isolated and then quantified by UV absorbance on a Nanodrop 2000c.

The rearrangement combines TRBV28 with TRBJ1-4; a tentative D match to TRBD1 spans 6 bases. Sequencing was done on a sample of naive CD4+ T cells sorted from blood. The cell subset or site label on this specimen signifies: CD45RA+ positively selected. This TCR derives from a man in his thirties or forties in good health. The CDR3 protein is CASSLNGGWEKLFF. The base sequence is TGTGCCAGCAGTTTAAACGGGGGCTGGGAAAAACTGTTTTTT.